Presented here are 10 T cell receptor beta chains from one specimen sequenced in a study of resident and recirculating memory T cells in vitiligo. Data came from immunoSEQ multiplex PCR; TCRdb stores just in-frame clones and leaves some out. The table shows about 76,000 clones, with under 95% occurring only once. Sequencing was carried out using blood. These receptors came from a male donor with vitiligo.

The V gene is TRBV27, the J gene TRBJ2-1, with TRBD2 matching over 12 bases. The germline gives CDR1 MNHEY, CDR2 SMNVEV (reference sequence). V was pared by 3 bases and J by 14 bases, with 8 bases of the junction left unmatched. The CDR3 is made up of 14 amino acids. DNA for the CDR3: TGTGCCAGCAGTTTCGGGCTAGCGGGAGGGCCGAAGTTCTTC. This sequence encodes CASSFGLAGGPKFF.

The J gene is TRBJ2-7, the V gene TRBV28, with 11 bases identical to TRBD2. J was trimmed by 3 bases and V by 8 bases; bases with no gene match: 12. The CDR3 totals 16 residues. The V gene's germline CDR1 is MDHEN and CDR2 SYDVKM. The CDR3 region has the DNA TGTGCCAGCTCTTGGGGGCTAGCGGGAGGATTCTACGAGCAGTACTTC. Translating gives CASSWGLAGGFYEQYF.

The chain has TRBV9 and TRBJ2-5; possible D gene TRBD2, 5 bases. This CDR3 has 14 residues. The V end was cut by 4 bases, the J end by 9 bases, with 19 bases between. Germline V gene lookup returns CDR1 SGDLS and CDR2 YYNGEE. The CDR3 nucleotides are TGTGCCAGCAGCCCTCCCGACGGGTTGGAGGCCCAGTACTTC. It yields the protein CASSPPDGLEAQYF.

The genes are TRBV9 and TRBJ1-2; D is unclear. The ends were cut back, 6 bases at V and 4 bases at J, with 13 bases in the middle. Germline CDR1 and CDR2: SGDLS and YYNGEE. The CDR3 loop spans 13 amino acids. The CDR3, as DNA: TGTGCCAGCACCCCCCGAGGAGGCTATGGCTACACCTTC. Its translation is CASTPRGGYGYTF.

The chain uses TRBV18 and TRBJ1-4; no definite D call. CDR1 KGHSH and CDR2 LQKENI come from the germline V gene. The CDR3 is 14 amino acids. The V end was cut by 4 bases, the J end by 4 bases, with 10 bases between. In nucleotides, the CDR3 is TGTGCCAGCTCACAAAGTAGAAGTAATGAAAAACTGTTTTTT. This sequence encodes CASSQSRSNEKLFF.

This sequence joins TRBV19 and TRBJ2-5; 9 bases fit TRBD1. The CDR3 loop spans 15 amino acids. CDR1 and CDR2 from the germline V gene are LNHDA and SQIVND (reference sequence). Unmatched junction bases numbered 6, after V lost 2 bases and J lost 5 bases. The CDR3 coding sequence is TGTGCCAGTAGTATATCGGGACAGGGTGGCGAGACCCAGTACTTC. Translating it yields CASSISGQGGETQYF.

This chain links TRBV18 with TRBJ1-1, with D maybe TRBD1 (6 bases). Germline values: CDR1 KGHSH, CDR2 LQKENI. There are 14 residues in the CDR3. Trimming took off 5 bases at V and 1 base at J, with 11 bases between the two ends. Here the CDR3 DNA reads TGTGCCAGCTCAGCAGGGGCAGCGAACACTGAAGCTTTCTTT. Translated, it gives CASSAGAANTEAFF. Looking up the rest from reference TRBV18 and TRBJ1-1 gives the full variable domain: NAGVMQNPRHLVRRRGQEARLRCSPMKGHSHVYWYRQLPEEGLKFMVYLQKENIIDESGMPKERFSAEFPKEGPSILRIQQVVRGDSAAYFCASSAGAANTEAFFGQGTRLTVV.

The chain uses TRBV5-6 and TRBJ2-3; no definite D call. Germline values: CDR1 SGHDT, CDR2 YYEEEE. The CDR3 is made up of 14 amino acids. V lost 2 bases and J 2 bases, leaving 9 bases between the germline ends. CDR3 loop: CASSFPGPTDTQYF. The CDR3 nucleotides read TGTGCCAGCAGCTTTCCAGGCCCCACAGATACGCAGTATTTT.

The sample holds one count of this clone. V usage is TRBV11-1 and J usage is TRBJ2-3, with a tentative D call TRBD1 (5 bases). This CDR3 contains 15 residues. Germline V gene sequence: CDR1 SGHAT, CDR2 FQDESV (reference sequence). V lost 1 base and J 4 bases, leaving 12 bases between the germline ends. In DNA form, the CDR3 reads TGTGCCAGCAGCTTAGGTCCAGGGTATGCAGATACGCAGTATTTT. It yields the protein CASSLGPGYADTQYF.

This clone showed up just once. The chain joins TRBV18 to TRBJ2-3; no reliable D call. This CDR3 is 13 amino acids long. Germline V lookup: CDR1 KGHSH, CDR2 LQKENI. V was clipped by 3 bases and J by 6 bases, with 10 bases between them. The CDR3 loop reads CASSPRVEDTQYF. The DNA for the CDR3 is TGTGCCAGCTCACCCCGAGTCGAGGATACGCAGTATTTT.